This paragraph reports one T cell receptor beta chain. Germline V lookup: CDR1 MDHEN, CDR2 SYDVKM. This CDR3 comprises 17 residues. Trimming cost V 8 bases and J 2 bases, with 24 bases left between them. The sample originates from a study of blood T cell repertoires in COVID-19. About the study: Sites in the United States, Italy and Spain provided acute and convalescent COVID-19 samples. Sample material is recorded as cDNA or gDNA derived from T cells, B-cell-depleted T cells, or PBMCs.

In the authors' methods: Reference gene primer amplification yielded estimated nucleated cell counts. Some clones are missing from TCRdb's copy, which holds only in-frame ones; the method was immunoSEQ multiplex PCR. Clone size and V and J calls were adopted from that table, with D and trimming inferred from the DNA. The sample contains over 130,000 clones, about 80% of which appear only once. The V call is TRBV28, the J call TRBJ1-2; tentatively, D is TRBD1 (6 bases). The receptor was isolated from a woman between 55 and 75 years old with acute or convalescent COVID-19. Sample: peripheral blood. CDR3 amino acids: CASRGAGGPTGNYGYTF. The CDR3 DNA reads as TGTGCCAGCCGGGGGGCCGGGGGACCTACAGGGAACTATGGCTACACCTTC.